The 10 T cell receptor beta chains reported below all come from one sample, sequenced in a study of blood T cell repertoires in COVID-19. Generated by immunoSEQ multiplex PCR, the TCRdb table keeps only in-frame clones and is missing some. Among about 170,000 clones listed, about four fifths were seen once. The sequenced sample was peripheral blood. These receptors were collected from a man between 65 and 85 years old with active or convalescent COVID-19.

The CDR3 nucleotides read TGTGCCAGCAGCCTCTTGGGGCCCGCGAACACCGGGGAGCTGTTTTTT. Translating gives CASSLLGPANTGELFF. The chain combines TRBV14 with TRBJ2-2; perhaps TRBD1 as D (5 bases). This CDR3 has 16 amino acids. Trimming left V 4 bases short and J 0 bases short, with 12 bases between. Germline CDR1 is SGHDN and CDR2 is FVKESK.

The V and J genes are TRBV7-9 and TRBJ1-6; D is perhaps TRBD1 (5 bases). This CDR3 comprises 16 residues. CDR1 and CDR2 (germline): SEHNR, FQNEAQ (reference sequence). The V end lost 4 bases, the J end lost 7 bases, and 17 bases lay between the germline ends. The CDR3 loop reads CASSSRVRTRNSPLHF. The CDR3 bases are TGTGCCAGCAGCTCCCGGGTGAGGACAAGAAATTCACCCCTCCACTTT.

This chain uses TRBV15 with TRBJ2-7, with 10 bases lining up with TRBD1. The CDR3 is made up of 19 amino acids. Germline values: CDR1 LNHNV, CDR2 YYDKDF (reference sequence). The junction had 13 bases not matched to a gene; V was cut back by 0 bases and J by 2 bases. CDR3 in amino acids: CATSRDRPLPGQGTYEQYF. In DNA form, the CDR3 reads TGTGCCACCAGCAGAGATCGCCCCCTTCCGGGACAGGGGACCTACGAGCAGTACTTC.

V usage is TRBV5-8 and J usage is TRBJ2-7, with TRBD2 as a possible D gene (6 bases). V was pared by 0 bases and J by 3 bases, with 13 bases between. There are 15 residues in the CDR3. Germline V gene lookup returns CDR1 SGHTS and CDR2 YDEGEE. Here the CDR3 DNA reads TGTGCCAGCAGCTTGGGGCAGGGAGGATTCTACGAGCAGTACTTC. It encodes CASSLGQGGFYEQYF.

The rearrangement links TRBV7-2 to TRBJ2-1; 7 bases agree with TRBD2. V dropped 5 bases and J dropped 1; count of bases not matched to a gene: 5. From germline, CDR1 is SGHTA and CDR2 FQGNSA. CDR3 length: 15 residues. The CDR3 loop reads CASSQVGGSYNEQFF. Written as DNA, the CDR3 is TGTGCCAGCAGCCAGGTCGGGGGGTCCTACAATGAGCAGTTCTTC. The full variable domain, with the rest looked up from reference TRBV7-2 and TRBJ2-1, is GAGVSQSPSNKVTEKGKDVELRCDPISGHTALYWYRQSLGQGLEFLIYFQGNSAPDKSGLPSDRFSAERTGGSVSTLTIQRTQQEDSAVYLCASSQVGGSYNEQFFGPGTRLTVL.

The V and J genes are TRBV4-1 and TRBJ2-1; D may be TRBD1 (5 bases). The CDR3 has 18 residues. V shed 1 base and J shed 3 bases, with 19 bases lying between them. Germline values: CDR1 MGHRA, CDR2 YSYEKL. The CDR3 reads CASSQVIKGSGNYNEQFF. CDR3 sequence (DNA): TGCGCCAGCAGCCAAGTAATTAAGGGGTCAGGGAACTACAATGAGCAGTTCTTC.

The chain employs TRBV7-8 and TRBJ2-2; perhaps TRBD2 as D (6 bases). Trimming took 1 base from V and 5 from J, leaving 8 bases between them. Germline CDR1 is SGHVS and CDR2 is FQNEAQ. The CDR3 length is 14 residues. CDR3: CASSLGGGTGELFF. The DNA of the CDR3 is TGTGCCAGCAGCTTAGGAGGAGGGACCGGGGAGCTGTTTTTT.

The V call is TRBV4-3, the J call TRBJ2-1; D is unresolved. The CDR3 length is 12 residues. Germline assignment: CDR1 LGHNA and CDR2 YSLEER. The V end was cut by 0 bases, the J end by 9 bases, with 6 bases between. The CDR3 loop is CASSQDRVEQFF. In DNA, the CDR3 is TGCGCCAGCAGCCAAGATCGAGTTGAGCAGTTCTTC.

This clone came up once. The chain is built from TRBV29-1 and TRBJ1-1; 8 positions agree with TRBD1. The CDR3 consists of 13 residues. V lost 5 bases to trimming and J lost 1 base; unmatched junction nucleotides: 3. Per germline, CDR1 SQVTM and CDR2 ANQGSEA. Here the CDR3 reads CSVRTGSNTEAFF. Here the CDR3 DNA reads TGCAGCGTTAGGACAGGGTCGAACACTGAAGCTTTCTTT.

This clone occurred a few times. The chain combines TRBV7-9 with TRBJ2-7; 8 positions match TRBD2. The CDR3 length is 13 residues. V shed 10 bases, J shed 5 bases, and the junction held 10 bases outside the gene matches. CDR1 SEHNR and CDR2 FQNEAQ come from the germline V gene (reference sequence). CDR3 amino acids: CATEGIAGHEQYF. The CDR3 nucleotides are TGTGCCACCGAGGGGATAGCGGGACACGAGCAGTACTTC.